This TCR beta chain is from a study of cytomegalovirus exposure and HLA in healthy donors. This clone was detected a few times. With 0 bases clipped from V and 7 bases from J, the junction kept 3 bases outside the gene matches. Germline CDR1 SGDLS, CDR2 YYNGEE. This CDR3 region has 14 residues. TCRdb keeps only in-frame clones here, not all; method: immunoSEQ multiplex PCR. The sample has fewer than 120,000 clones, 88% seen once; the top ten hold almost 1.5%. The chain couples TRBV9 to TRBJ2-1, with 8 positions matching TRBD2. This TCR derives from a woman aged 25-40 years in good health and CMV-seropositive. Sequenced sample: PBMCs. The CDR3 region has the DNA TGTGCCAGCAGCGTAGGTATAGCGGGGAATGAGCAGTTCTTC. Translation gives CASSVGIAGNEQFF.